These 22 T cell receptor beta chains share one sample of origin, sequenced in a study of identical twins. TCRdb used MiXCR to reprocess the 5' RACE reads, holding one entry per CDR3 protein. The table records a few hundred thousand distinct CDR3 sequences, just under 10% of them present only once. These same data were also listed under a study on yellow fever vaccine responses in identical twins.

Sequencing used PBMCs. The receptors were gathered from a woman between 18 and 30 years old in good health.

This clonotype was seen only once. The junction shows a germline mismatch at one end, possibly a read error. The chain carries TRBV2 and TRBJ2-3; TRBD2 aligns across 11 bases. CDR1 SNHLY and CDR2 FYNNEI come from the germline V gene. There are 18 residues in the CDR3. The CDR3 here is CAISFLAGGKKYTDTQYF. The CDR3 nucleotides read TGTGCCATCAGTTTCTTAGCGGGGGGGAAAAAATACACAGATACGCAGTATTTT.

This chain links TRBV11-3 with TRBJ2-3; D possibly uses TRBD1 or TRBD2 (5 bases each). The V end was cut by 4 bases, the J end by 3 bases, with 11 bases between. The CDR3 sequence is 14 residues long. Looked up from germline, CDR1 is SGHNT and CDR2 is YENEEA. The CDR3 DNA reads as TGTGCCAGCAGCTACAGCGAGGGGACAGATACGCAGTATTTT. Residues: CASSYSEGTDTQYF.

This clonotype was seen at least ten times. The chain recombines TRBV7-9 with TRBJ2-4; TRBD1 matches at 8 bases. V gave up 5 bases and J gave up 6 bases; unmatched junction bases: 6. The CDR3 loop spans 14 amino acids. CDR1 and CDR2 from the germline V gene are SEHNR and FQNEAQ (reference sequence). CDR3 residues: CASSPGGTGNIQYF. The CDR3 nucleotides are TGTGCCAGCAGCCCAGGAGGGACAGGAAACATTCAGTACTTC.

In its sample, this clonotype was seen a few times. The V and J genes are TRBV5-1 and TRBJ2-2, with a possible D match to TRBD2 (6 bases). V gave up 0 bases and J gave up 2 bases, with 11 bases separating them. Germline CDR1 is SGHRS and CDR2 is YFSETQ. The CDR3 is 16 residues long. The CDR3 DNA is TGCGCCAGCAGCTTGGGGGGTAGCGGAAACACCGGGGAGCTGTTTTTT. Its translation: CASSLGGSGNTGELFF.

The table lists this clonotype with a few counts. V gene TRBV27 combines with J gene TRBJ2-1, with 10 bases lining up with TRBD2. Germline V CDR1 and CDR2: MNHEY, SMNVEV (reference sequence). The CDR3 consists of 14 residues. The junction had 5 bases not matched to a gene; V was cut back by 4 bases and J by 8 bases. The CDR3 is CASSSLAGVDEQFF. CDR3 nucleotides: TGTGCCAGCAGTTCTCTAGCGGGAGTGGATGAGCAGTTCTTC.

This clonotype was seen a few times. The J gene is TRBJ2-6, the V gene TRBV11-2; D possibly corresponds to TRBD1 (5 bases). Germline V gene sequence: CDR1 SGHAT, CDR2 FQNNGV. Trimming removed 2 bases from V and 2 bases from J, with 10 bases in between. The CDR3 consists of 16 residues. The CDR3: CASSLNPGTGANVLTF. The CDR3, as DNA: TGTGCCAGCAGCTTAAATCCAGGGACTGGGGCCAACGTCCTGACTTTC.

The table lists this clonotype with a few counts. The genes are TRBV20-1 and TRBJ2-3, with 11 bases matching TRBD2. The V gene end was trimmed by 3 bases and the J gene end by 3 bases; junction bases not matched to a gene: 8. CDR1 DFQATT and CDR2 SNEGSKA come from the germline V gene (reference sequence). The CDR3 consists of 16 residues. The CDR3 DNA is TGCAGTGCTAGTCCCTTTACTAGCGGGGGAACAGATACGCAGTATTTT. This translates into CSASPFTSGGTDTQYF.

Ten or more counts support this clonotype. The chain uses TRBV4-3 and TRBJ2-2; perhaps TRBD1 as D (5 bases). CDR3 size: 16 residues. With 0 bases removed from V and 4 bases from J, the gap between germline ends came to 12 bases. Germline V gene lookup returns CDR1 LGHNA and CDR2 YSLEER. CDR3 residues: CASSQDAGSGTGELFF. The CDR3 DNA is TGCGCCAGCAGCCAAGATGCAGGGTCCGGCACCGGGGAGCTGTTTTTT.

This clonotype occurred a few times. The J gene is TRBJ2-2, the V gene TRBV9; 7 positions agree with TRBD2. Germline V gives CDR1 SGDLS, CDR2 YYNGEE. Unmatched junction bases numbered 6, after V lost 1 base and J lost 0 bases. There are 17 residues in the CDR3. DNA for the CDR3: TGTGCCAGCAGCGTACTGCTAGCGGCCTCGAACACCGGGGAGCTGTTTTTT. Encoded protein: CASSVLLAASNTGELFF.

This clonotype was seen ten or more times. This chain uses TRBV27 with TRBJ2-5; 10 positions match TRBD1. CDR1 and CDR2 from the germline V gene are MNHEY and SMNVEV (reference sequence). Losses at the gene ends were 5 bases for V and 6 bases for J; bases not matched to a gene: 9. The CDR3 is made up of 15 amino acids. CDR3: CASSTPRTGGKTQYF. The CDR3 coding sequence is TGTGCCAGCAGTACCCCCCGGACAGGGGGTAAGACCCAGTACTTC.

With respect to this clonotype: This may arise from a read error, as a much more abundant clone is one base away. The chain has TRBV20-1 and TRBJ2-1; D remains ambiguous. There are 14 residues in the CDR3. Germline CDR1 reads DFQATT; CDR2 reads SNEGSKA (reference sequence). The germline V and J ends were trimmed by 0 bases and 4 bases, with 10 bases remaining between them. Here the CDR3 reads CSARDRQTYNEQFF. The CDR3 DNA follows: TGCAGTGCTAGAGACAGACAAACTTACAATGAGCAGTTCTTC.

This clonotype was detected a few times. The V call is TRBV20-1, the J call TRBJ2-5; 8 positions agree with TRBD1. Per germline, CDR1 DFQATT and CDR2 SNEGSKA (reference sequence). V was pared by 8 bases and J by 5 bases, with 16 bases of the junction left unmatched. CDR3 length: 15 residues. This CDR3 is CSSGAPGQGWETQYF. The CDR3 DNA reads TGCAGTTCGGGAGCCCCCGGACAGGGATGGGAGACCCAGTACTTC.

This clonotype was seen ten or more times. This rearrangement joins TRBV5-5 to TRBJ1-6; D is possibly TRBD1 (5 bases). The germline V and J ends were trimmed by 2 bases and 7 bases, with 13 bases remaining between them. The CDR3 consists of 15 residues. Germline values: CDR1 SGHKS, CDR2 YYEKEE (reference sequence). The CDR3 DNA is TGTGCCAGCAGCTTTTCCCCGACAGCGAATTCACCCCTCCACTTT. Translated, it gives CASSFSPTANSPLHF. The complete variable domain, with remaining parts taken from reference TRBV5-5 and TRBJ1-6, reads DAGVTQSPTHLIKTRGQQVTLRCSPISGHKSVSWYQQVLGQGPQFIFQYYEKEERGRGNFPDRFSARQFPNYSSELNVNALLLGDSALYLCASSFSPTANSPLHFGNGTRLTVT.

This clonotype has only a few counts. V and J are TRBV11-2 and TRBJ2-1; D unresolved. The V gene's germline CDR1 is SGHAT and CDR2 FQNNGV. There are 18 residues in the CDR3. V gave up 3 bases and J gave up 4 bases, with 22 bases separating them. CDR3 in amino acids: CASSFKARRSFTYNEQFF. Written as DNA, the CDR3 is TGTGCCAGCAGCTTTAAAGCCAGGCGAAGTTTCACTTACAATGAGCAGTTCTTC.

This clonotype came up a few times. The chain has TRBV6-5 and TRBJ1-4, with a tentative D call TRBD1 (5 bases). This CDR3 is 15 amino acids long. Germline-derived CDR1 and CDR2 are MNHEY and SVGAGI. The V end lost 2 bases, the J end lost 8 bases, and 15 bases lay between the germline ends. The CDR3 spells CASSYRGGVGEKLFF. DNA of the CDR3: TGTGCCAGCAGTTACCGGGGCGGAGTTGGGGAAAAACTGTTTTTT.

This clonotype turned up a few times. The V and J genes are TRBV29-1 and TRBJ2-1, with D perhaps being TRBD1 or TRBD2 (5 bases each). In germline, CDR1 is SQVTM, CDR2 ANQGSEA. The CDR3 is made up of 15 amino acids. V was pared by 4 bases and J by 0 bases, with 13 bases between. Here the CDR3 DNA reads TGCAGCGTTGTGGGGGATGCGGTCTCCTACAATGAGCAGTTCTTC. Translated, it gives CSVVGDAVSYNEQFF.

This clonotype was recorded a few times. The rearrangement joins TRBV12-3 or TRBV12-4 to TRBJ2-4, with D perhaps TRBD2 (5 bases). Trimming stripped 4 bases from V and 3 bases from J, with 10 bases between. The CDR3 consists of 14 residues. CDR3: CASSSGLSKNIQYF. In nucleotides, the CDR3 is TGTGCCAGCAGTTCCGGACTGAGCAAAAACATTCAGTACTTC.

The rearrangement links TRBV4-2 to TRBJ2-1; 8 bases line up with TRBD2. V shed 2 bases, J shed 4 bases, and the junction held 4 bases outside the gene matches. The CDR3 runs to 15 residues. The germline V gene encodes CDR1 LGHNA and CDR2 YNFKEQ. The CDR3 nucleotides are TGTGCCAGCAGCCAAACTAGCGGTGATTACAATGAGCAGTTCTTC. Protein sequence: CASSQTSGDYNEQFF.

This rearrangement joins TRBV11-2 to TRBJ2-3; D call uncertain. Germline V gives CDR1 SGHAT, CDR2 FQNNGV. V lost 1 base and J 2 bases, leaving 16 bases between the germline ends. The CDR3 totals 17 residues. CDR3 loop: CASSLVRSAINTDTQYF. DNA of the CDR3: TGTGCCAGCAGCTTAGTCCGGAGCGCGATCAACACAGATACGCAGTATTTT.

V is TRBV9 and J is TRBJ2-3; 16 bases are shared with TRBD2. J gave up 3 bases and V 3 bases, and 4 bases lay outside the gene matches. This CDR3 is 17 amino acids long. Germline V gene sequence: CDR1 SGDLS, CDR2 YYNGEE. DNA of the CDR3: TGTGCCAGCAGCGCCGGGACTAGCGGGAGGGCGACAGATACGCAGTATTTT. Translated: CASSAGTSGRATDTQYF.

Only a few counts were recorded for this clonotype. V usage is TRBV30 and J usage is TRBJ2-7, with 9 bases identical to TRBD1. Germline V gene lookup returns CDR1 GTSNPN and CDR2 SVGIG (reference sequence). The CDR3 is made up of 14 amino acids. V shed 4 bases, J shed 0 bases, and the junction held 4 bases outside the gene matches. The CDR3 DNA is TGTGCCTGGACCGAGACAGGGGGCTCCTACGAGCAGTACTTC. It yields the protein CAWTETGGSYEQYF. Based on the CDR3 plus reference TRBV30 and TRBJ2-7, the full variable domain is SQTIHQWPATLVQPVGSPLSLECTVEGTSNPNLYWYRQAAGRGLQLLFYSVGIGQISSEVPQNLSASRPQDRQFILSSKKLLLSDSGFYLCAWTETGGSYEQYFGPGTRLTVT.

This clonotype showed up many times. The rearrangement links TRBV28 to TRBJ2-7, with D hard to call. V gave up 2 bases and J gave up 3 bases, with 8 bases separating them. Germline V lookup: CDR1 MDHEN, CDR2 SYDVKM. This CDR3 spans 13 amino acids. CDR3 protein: CASSLAVHYEQYF. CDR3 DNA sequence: TGTGCCAGCAGTTTAGCCGTACACTACGAGCAGTACTTC.